This T cell receptor (beta chain) stems from a study of T cells in Graves' hyperthyroidism and ophthalmopathy. What was amplified from RNA transcripts were TCR beta CDR3 regions. First-round RT-PCR with HTBI primers amplified the TCR CDR3 region. TCRdb analysed the multiplex PCR reads with MiXCR anew, one entry per CDR3 protein. The data hold some 550,000 distinct CDR3 sequences, with about 20% observed a single time. Cells are PBMCs isolated from more than 8.5 ml of fresh blood. The receptor comes from a man between 18 and 29 years old with Graves' hyperthyroidism. The sample was blood.

DNA for the CDR3: TGTGCCAGCAGTTACGGCGGGACAGGTCCTGGCTACACCTTC. This gives the protein CASSYGGTGPGYTF. The chain combines TRBV12-3 or TRBV12-4 with TRBJ1-2, with 8 bases lining up with TRBD1. V lost 4 bases to trimming and J lost 7 bases; unmatched junction nucleotides: 8. The CDR3 is 14 amino acids.